The 10 T cell receptor beta chains listed next were all sequenced from one sample in a study of blood T cell repertoires in COVID-19 (dated by TCRdb to the early 2020s). Libraries came from the immunoSEQ multiplex PCR assay. What TCRdb holds here is the immuneACCESS table cut down to in-frame rearrangements. Part of the clones is not present; checked against another copy, under half of the missing clones reflect an unresolved V gene, and the others are unexplained. The sample has 300,000 to 350,000 clones on record, roughly 90% of them singletons. The biggest ten clones account for around 0.92% of the sample. Material: PBMCs or T cells enriched from blood (not recorded which). These receptors were collected from a woman in her 30s who had been exposed to COVID-19.

In its sample, this clone was seen once. The CDR3: CAWSVHAASGRKGTKFF. In DNA form, the CDR3 reads TGTGCCTGGAGTGTACATGCGGCTAGCGGGAGAAAGGGGACGAAGTTCTTC. V is TRBV30 and J is TRBJ2-1; 10 nucleotides agree with TRBD2. In germline, CDR1 is GTSNPN, CDR2 SVGIG (reference sequence). There are 17 residues in the CDR3. Trimming took 0 bases from V and 14 from J; bases not matched to a gene: 19.

The chain is built from TRBV28 and TRBJ1-2; unclear D gene. V was clipped by 5 bases and J by 6 bases, with 22 bases between them. CDR1 and CDR2 (germline): MDHEN, SYDVKM. The CDR3 covers 16 residues. The chain's CDR3 is CASSRGEFLGTNGYTF. CDR3 coding DNA: TGTGCCAGCAGTCGGGGAGAATTCCTTGGAACTAATGGCTACACCTTC.

V gene TRBV5-1 combines with J gene TRBJ2-1; 10 bases match TRBD1. Trimming took 3 bases from V and 6 from J; bases not matched to a gene: 15. The germline CDR1 and CDR2 sequences are SGHRS and YFSETQ. This CDR3 has 18 residues. The CDR3 sequence is CASSSGGTGAGHLNEQFF. The CDR3 DNA follows: TGCGCCAGCAGCTCCGGGGGGACAGGGGCGGGACATCTCAATGAGCAGTTCTTC.

The J gene is TRBJ2-7, the V gene TRBV6-5, with 10 bases fitting TRBD2. V shed 7 bases, J shed 2 bases, and the junction held 2 bases outside the gene matches. The length of the CDR3 is 13 residues. Germline CDR1 and CDR2: MNHEY and SVGAGI. This chain's CDR3 is CASTGLAPYEQYF. The CDR3 DNA is TGTGCCAGCACGGGACTAGCGCCCTACGAGCAGTACTTC.

The V call is TRBV28, the J call TRBJ2-3; possible D gene TRBD2, 7 bases. The germline V and J ends were trimmed by 6 bases and 7 bases, with 23 bases remaining between them. Germline V gene data show CDR1 as MDHEN and CDR2 as SYDVKM. This CDR3 has 16 amino acids. The CDR3 nucleotides are TGTGCCAGCAGGGGAGGGGGTGCGGGAAGCGGGTATACGCAGTATTTT. This translates into CASRGGGAGSGYTQYF.

In regard to this clone: Different DNA sequences within this sample yield the same CDR3. The V call is TRBV24-1, the J call TRBJ2-1; 8 nucleotides line up with TRBD1. Trimming took 3 bases from V and 0 from J; bases not matched to a gene: 3. Germline loops: CDR1 KGHDR, CDR2 SFDVKD. The CDR3 is 16 amino acids. The CDR3 DNA is TGTGCCACCAGTGATCTAACAGGGGGCTCCTACAATGAGCAGTTCTTC. Its protein product is CATSDLTGGSYNEQFF.

The chain links TRBV7-8 to TRBJ1-3, with 7 positions matching TRBD1. This CDR3 is built from 17 residues. V lost 1 base and J lost 0; bases outside the gene matches: 6. Germline CDR1 is SGHVS and CDR2 is FQNEAQ. CDR3 region: CASSLVGQAHSGNTIYF. As DNA, the CDR3 is TGTGCCAGCAGCTTAGTTGGACAGGCACACTCTGGAAACACCATATATTTT.

The V call is TRBV29-1, the J call TRBJ2-2, with 9 bases identical to TRBD1. Germline CDR1 is SQVTM and CDR2 is ANQGSEA. The CDR3 is 14 residues long. Trimming removed 7 bases from V and 4 bases from J; junction bases left unmatched: 7. CDR3 in DNA: TGCAGCGCTGCCGAACAGGGGGCCACCGGGGAGCTGTTTTTT. This translates into CSAAEQGATGELFF.

The CDR3 region is CASSKLAGGRTDTQYF. In DNA form, the CDR3 reads TGCGCCAGCAGCAAACTAGCGGGAGGACGCACAGATACGCAGTATTTT. V and J are TRBV5-1 and TRBJ2-3, with 12 bases identical to TRBD2. The CDR3 extends over 16 amino acids. Germline V gene sequence: CDR1 SGHRS, CDR2 YFSETQ. Trimming at V came to 4 bases and at J to 1 base, leaving 4 bases not matched to a gene.

V usage is TRBV7-6 and J usage is TRBJ2-7; 10 bases fit TRBD2. Germline loops: CDR1 SGHVS, CDR2 FNYEAQ. Trimming took 1 base from V and 5 from J; bases not matched to a gene: 8. The CDR3 covers 16 residues. Here the CDR3 DNA reads TGTGCCAGCAGCTTAGACCCTAGCGGGAGCGTAAACGAGCAGTACTTC. It codes for CASSLDPSGSVNEQYF.